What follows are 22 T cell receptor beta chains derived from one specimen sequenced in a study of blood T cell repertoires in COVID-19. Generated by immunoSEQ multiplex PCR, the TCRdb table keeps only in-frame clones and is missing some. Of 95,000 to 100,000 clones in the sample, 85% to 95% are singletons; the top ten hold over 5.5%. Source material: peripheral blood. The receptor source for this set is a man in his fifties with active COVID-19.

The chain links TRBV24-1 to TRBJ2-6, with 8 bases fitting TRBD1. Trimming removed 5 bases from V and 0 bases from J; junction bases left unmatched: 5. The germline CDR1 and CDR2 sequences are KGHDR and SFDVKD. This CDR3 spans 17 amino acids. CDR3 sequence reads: CATSADTGGSGANVLTF. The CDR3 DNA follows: TGTGCCACCAGTGCGGATACAGGGGGCTCTGGGGCCAACGTCCTGACTTTC.

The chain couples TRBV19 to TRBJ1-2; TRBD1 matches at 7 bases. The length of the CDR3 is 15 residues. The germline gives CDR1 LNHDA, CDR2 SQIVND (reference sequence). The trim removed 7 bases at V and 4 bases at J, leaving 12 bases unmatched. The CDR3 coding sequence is TGTGCCAGTACCTCAATCGACAGGGCGACCTATGGCTACACCTTC. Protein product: CASTSIDRATYGYTF. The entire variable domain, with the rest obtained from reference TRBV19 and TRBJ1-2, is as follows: DGGITQSPKYLFRKEGQNVTLSCEQNLNHDAMYWYRQDPGQGLRLIYYSQIVNDFQKGDIAEGYSVSREKKESFPLTVTSAQKNPTAFYLCASTSIDRATYGYTFGSGTRLTVV.

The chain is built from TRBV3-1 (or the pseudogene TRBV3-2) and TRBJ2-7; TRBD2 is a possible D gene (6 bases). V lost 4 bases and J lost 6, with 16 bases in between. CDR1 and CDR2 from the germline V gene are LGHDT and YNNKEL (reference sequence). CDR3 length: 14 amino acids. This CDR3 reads CASSLRTILSEQYF. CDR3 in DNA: TGTGCCAGCAGCCTTCGGACTATCCTTTCCGAGCAGTACTTC.

Written as DNA, the CDR3 is TGTGCCAGCACAAGAGGACAGGAGAGTAATCAGCCCCAGCATTTT. It translates to CASTRGQESNQPQHF. The V and J genes are TRBV6-6 and TRBJ1-5; 7 bases fit TRBD1. The CDR3 runs 15 residues. J was trimmed by 4 bases and V by 7 bases; bases with no gene match: 10. Germline loops: CDR1 MNHNY, CDR2 SVGAGI (reference sequence).

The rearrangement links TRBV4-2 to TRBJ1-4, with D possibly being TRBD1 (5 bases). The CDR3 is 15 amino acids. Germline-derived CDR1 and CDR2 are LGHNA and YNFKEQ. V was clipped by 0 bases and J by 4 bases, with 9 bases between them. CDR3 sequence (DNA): TGTGCCAGCAGCCAAGAAGCAAGGGGTAATGAAAAACTGTTTTTT. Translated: CASSQEARGNEKLFF.

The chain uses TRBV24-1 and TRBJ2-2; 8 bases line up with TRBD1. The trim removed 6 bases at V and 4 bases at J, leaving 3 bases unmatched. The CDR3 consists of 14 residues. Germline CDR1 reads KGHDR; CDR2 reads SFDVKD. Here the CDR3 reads CATSKQGGTGELFF. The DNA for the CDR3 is TGTGCCACCAGTAAACAGGGGGGCACCGGGGAGCTGTTTTTT.

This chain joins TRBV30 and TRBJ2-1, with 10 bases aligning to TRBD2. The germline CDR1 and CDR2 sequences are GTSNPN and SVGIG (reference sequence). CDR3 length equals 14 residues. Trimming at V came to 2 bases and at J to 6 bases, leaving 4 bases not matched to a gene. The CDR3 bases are TGTGCCTGGAGTACCCAGCGGGAGGGCAATGAGCAGTTCTTC. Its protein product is CAWSTQREGNEQFF.

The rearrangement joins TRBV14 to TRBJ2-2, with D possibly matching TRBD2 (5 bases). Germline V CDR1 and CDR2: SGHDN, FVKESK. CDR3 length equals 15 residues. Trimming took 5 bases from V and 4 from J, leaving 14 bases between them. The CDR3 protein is CASSNRDPRTGELFF. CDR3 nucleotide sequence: TGTGCCAGCAGCAACCGGGATCCGCGCACCGGGGAGCTGTTTTTT.

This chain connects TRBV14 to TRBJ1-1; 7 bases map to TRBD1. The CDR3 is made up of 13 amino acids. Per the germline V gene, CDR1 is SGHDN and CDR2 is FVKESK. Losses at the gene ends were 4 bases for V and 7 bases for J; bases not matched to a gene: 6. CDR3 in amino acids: CASSLQGRGEAFF. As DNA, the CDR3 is TGTGCCAGCAGCCTACAGGGGAGAGGTGAAGCTTTCTTT.

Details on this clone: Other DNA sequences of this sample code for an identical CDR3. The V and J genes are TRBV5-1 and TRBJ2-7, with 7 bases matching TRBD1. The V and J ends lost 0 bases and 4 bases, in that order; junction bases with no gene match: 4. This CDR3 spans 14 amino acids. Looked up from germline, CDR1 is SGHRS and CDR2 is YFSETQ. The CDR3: CASSLGQGLYEQYF. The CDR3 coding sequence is TGCGCCAGCAGCTTGGGACAGGGTCTGTACGAGCAGTACTTC.

CDR3 loop: CGGASGTGTDTQYF. The CDR3 DNA reads as TGTGGTGGGGCTAGCGGGACTGGCACAGATACGCAGTATTTT. V and J are TRBV2 and TRBJ2-3; 9 bases fit TRBD2. This CDR3 comprises 14 residues. The V gene's germline CDR1 is SNHLY and CDR2 FYNNEI.

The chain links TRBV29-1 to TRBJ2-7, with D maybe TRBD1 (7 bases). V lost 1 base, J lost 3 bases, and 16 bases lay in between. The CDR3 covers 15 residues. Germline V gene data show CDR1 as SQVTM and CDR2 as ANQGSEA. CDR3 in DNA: TGCAGCGTTGAAGTGGCGCGCAGGGGGGTCTACGAGCAGTACTTC. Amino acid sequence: CSVEVARRGVYEQYF.

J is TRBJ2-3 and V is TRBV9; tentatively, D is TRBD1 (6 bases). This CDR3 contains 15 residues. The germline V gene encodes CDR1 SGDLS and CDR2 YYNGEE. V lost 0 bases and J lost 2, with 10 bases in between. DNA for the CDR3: TGTGCCAGCAGCGTAGAAGGGGGAACCACAGATACGCAGTATTTT. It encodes CASSVEGGTTDTQYF.

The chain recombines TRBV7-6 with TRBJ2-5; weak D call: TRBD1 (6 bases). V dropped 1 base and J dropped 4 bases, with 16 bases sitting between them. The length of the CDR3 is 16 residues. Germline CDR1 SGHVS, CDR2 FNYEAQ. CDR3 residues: CASSLESRRRGETQYF. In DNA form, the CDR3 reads TGTGCCAGCAGCTTAGAGTCGCGGCGCAGGGGAGAGACCCAGTACTTC.

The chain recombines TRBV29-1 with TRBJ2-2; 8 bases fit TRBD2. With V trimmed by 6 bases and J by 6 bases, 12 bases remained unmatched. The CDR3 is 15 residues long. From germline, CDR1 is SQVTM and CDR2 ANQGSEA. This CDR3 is CSVGSTGGPAGELFF. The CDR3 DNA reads TGCAGCGTCGGTTCCACGGGAGGGCCCGCCGGGGAGCTGTTTTTT.

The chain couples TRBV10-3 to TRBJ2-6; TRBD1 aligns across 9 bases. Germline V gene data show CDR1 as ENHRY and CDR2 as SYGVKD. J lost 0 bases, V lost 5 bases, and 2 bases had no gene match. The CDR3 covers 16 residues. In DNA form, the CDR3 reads TGTGCCATCAGTAGGACAGGGGCCTCTGGGGCCAACGTCCTGACTTTC. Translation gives CAISRTGASGANVLTF.

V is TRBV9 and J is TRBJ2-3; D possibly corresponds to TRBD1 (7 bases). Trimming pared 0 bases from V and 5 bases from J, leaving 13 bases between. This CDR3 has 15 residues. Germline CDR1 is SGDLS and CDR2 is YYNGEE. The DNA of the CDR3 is TGTGCCAGCAGCGTAGTACCAGGGGGGAAAGATACGCAGTATTTT. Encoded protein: CASSVVPGGKDTQYF.

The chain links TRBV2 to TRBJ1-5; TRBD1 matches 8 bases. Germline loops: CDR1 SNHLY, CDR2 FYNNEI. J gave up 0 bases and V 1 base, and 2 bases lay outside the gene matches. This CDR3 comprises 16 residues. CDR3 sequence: CASSEGTGNSNQPQHF. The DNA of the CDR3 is TGTGCCAGCAGTGAAGGGACAGGGAATAGCAATCAGCCCCAGCATTTT.

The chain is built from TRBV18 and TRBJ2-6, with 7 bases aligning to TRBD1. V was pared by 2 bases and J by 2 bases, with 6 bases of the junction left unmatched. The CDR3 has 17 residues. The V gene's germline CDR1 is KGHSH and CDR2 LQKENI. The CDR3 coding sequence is TGTGCCAGCTCACCATCCGGACAGGCACCTGGGGCCAACGTCCTGACTTTC. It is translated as CASSPSGQAPGANVLTF.

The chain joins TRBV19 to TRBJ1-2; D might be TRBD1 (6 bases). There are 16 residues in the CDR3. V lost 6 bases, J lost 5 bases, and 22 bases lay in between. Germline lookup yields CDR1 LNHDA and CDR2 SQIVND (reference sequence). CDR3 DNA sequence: TGTGCCAGTAGAGGGTCAGGGGATTCGGTATGGTATGGCTACACCTTC. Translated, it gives CASRGSGDSVWYGYTF. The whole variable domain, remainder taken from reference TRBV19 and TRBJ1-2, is DGGITQSPKYLFRKEGQNVTLSCEQNLNHDAMYWYRQDPGQGLRLIYYSQIVNDFQKGDIAEGYSVSREKKESFPLTVTSAQKNPTAFYLCASRGSGDSVWYGYTFGSGTRLTVV.

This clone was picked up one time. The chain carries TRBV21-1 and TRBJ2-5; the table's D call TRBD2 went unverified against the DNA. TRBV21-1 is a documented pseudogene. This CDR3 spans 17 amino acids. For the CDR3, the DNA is TGTGCCAGCAGTCCCGGAGAGCTAGCGGGCCGGCAAGAGACCCAGTACTTC. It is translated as CASSPGELAGRQETQYF.

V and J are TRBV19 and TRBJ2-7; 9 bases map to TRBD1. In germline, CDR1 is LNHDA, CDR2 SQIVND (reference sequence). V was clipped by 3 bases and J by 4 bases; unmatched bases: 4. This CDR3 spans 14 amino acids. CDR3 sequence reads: CASSMRDRVYEQYF. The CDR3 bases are TGTGCCAGTAGTATGCGGGACAGGGTTTACGAGCAGTACTTC.